A selection of T cell receptor beta chains follows, all from one sample in a study of Graves' ophthalmopathy and Graves' hyperthyroidism. TCRdb used MiXCR to reprocess the multiplex PCR reads, holding one entry per CDR3 protein. The table shows 600,000 to 700,000 distinct CDR3 sequences, with about 40% occurring only once. Input material: peripheral blood. These receptors all come from an adult man with Graves' ophthalmopathy. CDR3s include the opening cysteine and the closing phenylalanine or tryptophan. The size of a clone is reported for some rows only, either as once, few or many, or as a class for expanded clones.

TRBJ1-1 | many | TRBV5-8 | CASSLDRDFEAFF
TRBJ1-5 | many | TRBV20-1 | CSAVDDSKRSQHF
TRBJ2-2 | many | TRBV10-2 | CASRDRSWAGELFF
TRBJ1-6 | - | TRBV30 | CAWSNRRGDSPLHF
TRBJ2-2 | many | TRBV9 | CASSVGNGRTNTGELFF
TRBJ1-1 | many | TRBV4-2 | CASSQDVTMNTEAFF
TRBJ1-5 | many | TRBV19 | CASSVQRNQPQHF
TRBJ2-3 | - | TRBV7-2 | CASSWDRTTDTQYF
TRBJ2-1 | many | TRBV7-2 | CASSLWGRNEQFF
TRBJ1-5 | - | TRBV19 | CASTGTGAIGNQPQHF
TRBJ2-7 | - | TRBV7-2 | CASSFGQGYNEQYF
TRBJ2-2 | many | TRBV7-9 | CASSWTSNTGELFF
TRBJ1-1 | - | TRBV10-3 | CAISGNMNTEAFF
TRBJ1-2 | - | TRBV11-2 | CASSSQRQADYGYTF
TRBJ2-2 | few | TRBV14 | CASSQEDARQYTGELFF
TRBJ1-4 | many | TRBV19 | CASSIAGQPNEKLFF
TRBJ2-7 | many | TRBV10-3 | CAISDSGGPASEQYF
TRBJ2-5 | - | TRBV15 | CATSWGRDRVQPQYF
TRBJ2-2 | few | TRBV19 | CASSKYPTGNTGELFF
TRBJ2-5 | few | TRBV2 | CASSPRTSGRETQYF
TRBJ2-7 | many | TRBV29-1 | CSVGGGTWEYF
TRBJ1-2 | many | TRBV2 | CASSKGGDYGYTF
TRBJ1-1 | - | TRBV11-2 | CAWSAGNTEAFF
TRBJ1-1 | many | TRBV7-2 | CASSGGANTEAFF
TRBJ1-1 | once | TRBV9 | CASSAGGGERGAEAFF
TRBJ1-1 | - | TRBV11-3 | CASSPGLKNTEASF
TRBJ1-2 | many | TRBV15 | CATSTPDRGNYGYTF
TRBJ1-5 | many | TRBV19 | CASSIVSQPQHF
TRBJ1-1 | - | TRBV13 | CASSVGLVWGDTEAFF
TRBJ1-2 | many | TRBV7-9 | CASSIWDSYGYTF